This T cell receptor beta chain was recorded in a study of shared clonotypes between healthy human individuals. Whole-study findings and limits: Generally, naive subsets (rather than memory subsets) showed larger estimated richness.

The donors were adults (healthy and HIV-negative) with no recent acute infections or vaccinations. From CD4+ cells came CD45RA+ naive and CD45RA-negative memory subsets. As regards this clone: The antigen remains undetermined.

This CDR3 has 15 residues. V was shortened by 0 bases and J by 3 bases, with 11 bases between the two germline ends. CDR1 and CDR2 from the germline V gene are MNHNY and SVGAGI (reference sequence). The data were produced by immunoSEQ multiplex PCR, yet TCRdb's version contains in-frame clones alone and is incomplete. The sample lists approximately 530,000 clones; around 96% were seen once. The rearrangement links TRBV6-6 to TRBJ1-1; weak D call: TRBD1 (5 bases). The sequenced sample consisted of naive CD4+ T cells sorted from blood. Indicated subset: CD45RA+ positively selected. This sequence was found in a woman aged 25 to 39 in good health. This CDR3 is CASSYSGTADTEAFF. The CDR3 DNA follows: TGTGCCAGCAGTTACTCGGGGACGGCAGACACTGAAGCTTTCTTT.